The T cell receptor (beta chain) under discussion was sequenced for a study of cytomegalovirus exposure and HLA in healthy donors. The PCR employed 60 Vbeta primers together with 13 Jbeta primers. Repertoires were generated with immunoSEQ multiplex PCR, while TCRdb's copy carries only in-frame clones and drops some. The table lists under 200,000 clones, around 80% of them singletons. Between the trimmed V and J ends, which lost 5 bases and 0 bases, there was a span of 7 bases. From germline, CDR1 is PRHDT and CDR2 FYEKMQ (reference sequence). CDR3 length: 13 residues. The material sequenced was PBMCs. The rearrangement links TRBV13 to TRBJ1-1; no clear D. This clonotype originated in a man aged 40-49 years in good health and CMV-seronegative. The CDR3 sequence is CASSLWLNTEAFF. The CDR3 DNA follows: TGTGCCAGCAGCCTTTGGCTGAACACTGAAGCTTTCTTT.